This entry describes one T cell receptor (beta chain). Antigen: not known. The data were taken from a study of long-term antiretroviral therapy in people with HIV. The study's findings and limits: Gathering of blood took place between 2004 and 2017, possibly under older ART regimens. Clones with expansion before ART led the repertoire at all time points.

Version v3.0 of the immunoSEQ assay ran at survey level. TCRdb's table, derived via immunoSEQ multiplex PCR, lists solely in-frame clones and lacks some. The data contain about 10,000 clones, more than 80% of them singletons. This CDR3 region has 15 residues. Germline V gene lookup returns CDR1 MNHEY and CDR2 SVGAGI. V shed 3 bases, J shed 6 bases, and the junction held 4 bases outside the gene matches. The specimen was unsorted PBMCs, collected 0.7 years after starting antiretroviral therapy. The receptor was derived from a man aged 40-55 years with HIV. This chain links TRBV6-5 with TRBJ2-1; 11 bases are a match to TRBD2. Here the CDR3 DNA reads TGTGCCAGCAGTTATTATGGACTAGCGGGCAATGAGCAGTTCTTC. Amino acid sequence: CASSYYGLAGNEQFF.